These 19 T cell receptor beta chains share one sample of origin, sequenced in a study of metastatic and nonmetastatic thyroid tumors. No patient had received any treatment before thyroid surgery. TCRdb re-analyzed the PCR reads using MiXCR. Among about 70,000 clones listed, roughly 18% were seen once. What was sequenced was blood. The receptors derive from a female donor with papillary thyroid cancer or a benign thyroid nodule (not recorded which). Some clones in this sample may be carry-over from other donors' samples.

The CDR3 loop is CASSNMAGTGRNEQYF. The CDR3 region has the DNA TGTGCCAGCAGTAATATGGCCGGGACAGGGAGGAACGAGCAGTACTTC. This chain uses TRBV27 with TRBJ2-7; the match to TRBD1 covers 9 bases. CDR1 and CDR2 (germline): MNHEY, SMNVEV (reference sequence). With V trimmed by 5 bases and J by 5 bases, 13 bases remained unmatched. This CDR3 region has 16 residues.

In this sample, this clone turned up many times. The CDR3 sequence: CASSPTRTGGREKLFF. In nucleotides, the CDR3 is TGTGCCAGCAGTCCTACCCGGACAGGGGGCCGAGAAAAACTGTTTTTT. V gene TRBV28 combines with J gene TRBJ1-4; 11 bases line up with TRBD1. CDR1 is MDHEN, CDR2 SYDVKM, per germline. This CDR3 contains 16 residues. V lost 5 bases, J lost 8 bases, and 10 bases stayed unmatched.

This clone was observed at least ten times. The chain recombines TRBV2 with TRBJ2-1; D might be TRBD1 or TRBD2, each matching 6 bases. The V gene lost 7 bases and the J gene lost 8 bases, with 18 bases spanning the gap. This CDR3 has 14 residues. Germline V lookup: CDR1 SNHLY, CDR2 FYNNEI. The CDR3 is CASTKTQGRYEQFF. The CDR3 DNA follows: TGTGCCAGCACTAAAACCCAGGGGAGGTATGAGCAGTTCTTC.

This clone has a handful of counts. A much bigger clone sits one base away, suggesting this may be a read error. The sample holds other DNA sequences that translate to the same CDR3. The chain combines TRBV12-3 or TRBV12-4 with TRBJ2-2; D is undetermined. This CDR3 has 14 amino acids. Here the CDR3 reads CASSSFPKTGELFF. CDR3 coding DNA: TGTGCCAGCAGTAGCTTCCCGAAGACCGGGGAGCTGTTTTTT.

This clone was seen many times. The rearrangement links TRBV11-3 to TRBJ1-1, with D uncertain. This CDR3 contains 13 residues. Germline loops: CDR1 SGHNT, CDR2 YENEEA. Deletions cut 1 base from V and 5 bases from J, with 8 bases between. The CDR3 nucleotides are TGTGCCAGCAGCTTAGTCAGTCTTACTGAAGCTTTCTTT. Its protein product is CASSLVSLTEAFF.

This clone was detected many times. The rearrangement uses TRBV7-9 and TRBJ1-1; no firm D call. This CDR3 comprises 12 residues. V was pared by 3 bases and J by 10 bases, with 12 bases between. Germline V gene lookup returns CDR1 SEHNR and CDR2 FQNEAQ (reference sequence). CDR3 sequence (DNA): TGTGCCAGCAGCTTGGTGTCCTCGTCAGCTTTCTTT. It encodes CASSLVSSSAFF.

This clone was seen a few times. V usage is TRBV20-1 and J usage is TRBJ2-1; 12 bases match TRBD2. This CDR3 is 14 amino acids long. Germline CDR1 reads DFQATT; CDR2 reads SNEGSKA (reference sequence). V was clipped by 4 bases and J by 4 bases; unmatched bases: 2. The CDR3 sequence: CSAMGLAGYNEQFF. CDR3 sequence (DNA): TGCAGTGCTATGGGACTAGCGGGTTACAATGAGCAGTTCTTC.

This clone appeared a few times. The chain recombines TRBV27 with TRBJ2-2, with 8 bases identical to TRBD2. Germline values: CDR1 MNHEY, CDR2 SMNVEV (reference sequence). The CDR3 is 15 amino acids. Trimming took 6 bases from V and 4 from J; bases not matched to a gene: 7. Here the CDR3 DNA reads TGTGCCAGCAGGGCCGGGACTAGACGCACCGGGGAGCTGTTTTTT. This gives the protein CASRAGTRRTGELFF.

This clone was counted at least ten times. This sequence joins TRBV11-2 and TRBJ1-6; D might be TRBD1 (5 bases). From germline, CDR1 is SGHAT and CDR2 FQNNGV. This CDR3 region has 16 residues. V was pared by 0 bases and J by 5 bases, with 11 bases between. The CDR3: CASSLDGAGNNSPLHF. For the CDR3, the DNA is TGTGCCAGCAGCTTAGATGGGGCAGGGAATAATTCACCCCTCCACTTT.

This clone was detected many times. The chain couples TRBV7-9 to TRBJ1-2, with 8 bases identical to TRBD1. This CDR3 comprises 15 residues. Losses at the gene ends were 3 bases for V and 3 bases for J; bases not matched to a gene: 6. In germline, CDR1 is SEHNR, CDR2 FQNEAQ (reference sequence). CDR3 sequence reads: CASSFGGTGDYGYTF. Written as DNA, the CDR3 is TGTGCCAGCAGCTTCGGGGGGACAGGTGACTATGGCTACACCTTC. Full variable domain (missing parts from reference TRBV7-9 and TRBJ1-2): DTGVSQNPRHKITKRGQNVTFRCDPISEHNRLYWYRQTLGQGPEFLTYFQNEAQLEKSRLLSDRFSAERPKGSFSTLEIQRTEQGDSAMYLCASSFGGTGDYGYTFGSGTRLTVV.

The chain employs TRBV28 and TRBJ2-7, with 9 nucleotides matching TRBD1. Germline CDR1 MDHEN, CDR2 SYDVKM. V shed 6 bases and J 1 base; nucleotides not matched to a gene: 4. The length of the CDR3 is 14 residues. This CDR3 is CASRTGTGSYEQYF. DNA of the CDR3: TGTGCCAGCAGGACAGGGACAGGGTCCTACGAGCAGTACTTC.

This clone was recorded a few times. The chain couples TRBV6-5 to TRBJ2-7; TRBD2 matches at 8 bases. V was pared by 0 bases and J by 12 bases, with 7 bases of the junction left unmatched. CDR1 and CDR2 from the germline V gene are MNHEY and SVGAGI. CDR3 length equals 13 residues. CDR3 in amino acids: CASSYSTGGVTYF. In DNA, the CDR3 is TGTGCCAGCAGTTACTCGACGGGGGGGGTCACGTACTTC.

This clone has at least ten counts. The rearrangement links TRBV2 to TRBJ2-1, with 10 bases matching TRBD2. The germline V gene encodes CDR1 SNHLY and CDR2 FYNNEI. This CDR3 comprises 15 residues. V lost 3 bases, J lost 6 bases, and 5 bases stayed unmatched. The CDR3 loop is CASSESAGGSNEQFF. The CDR3 DNA reads as TGTGCCAGCAGTGAGTCAGCGGGAGGGTCCAATGAGCAGTTCTTC.

In this sample, this clone turned up many times. The V gene is TRBV20-1, the J gene TRBJ1-5; a possible D gene is TRBD1 (5 bases). V lost 2 bases and J lost 1, with 12 bases in between. Germline assignment: CDR1 DFQATT and CDR2 SNEGSKA (reference sequence). The CDR3 totals 15 residues. This CDR3 is CSARLDGTSNQPQHF. CDR3 nucleotide sequence: TGCAGTGCTAGATTGGATGGGACCAGCAATCAGCCCCAGCATTTT.

This clone was seen many times. The V gene is TRBV7-3, the J gene TRBJ2-3, with a possible D match to TRBD2 (7 bases). V was clipped by 2 bases and J by 1 base, with 16 bases between them. Germline V gene data show CDR1 as SGHTA and CDR2 as FQGTGA. This CDR3 has 17 amino acids. The CDR3 loop is CASSLLGGGGGTDTQYF. The CDR3 DNA follows: TGTGCCAGCAGCTTACTAGGGGGGGGCGGAGGCACAGATACGCAGTATTTT.

This clone was recorded many times. This sequence joins TRBV24-1 and TRBJ2-5; D is possibly TRBD1 (6 bases). Trimming left V 4 bases short and J 2 bases short, with 10 bases between. There are 14 residues in the CDR3. CDR1 is KGHDR, CDR2 SFDVKD, per germline. CDR3 nucleotides: TGTGCCACCAGTGACTCTGGACAGCAAGAGACCCAGTACTTC. It is translated as CATSDSGQQETQYF.

This clone was counted ten times or more. This chain links TRBV19 with TRBJ1-1, with no clear D. Germline CDR1 and CDR2: LNHDA and SQIVND (reference sequence). This CDR3 has 13 residues. The ends were cut back, 8 bases at V and 1 base at J, with 11 bases in the middle. The CDR3 loop is CASLDLWNTEAFF. The CDR3 DNA is TGTGCCAGTTTGGACTTATGGAACACTGAAGCTTTCTTT.

Many counts were recorded for this clone. The V gene is TRBV18, the J gene TRBJ2-3; D remains unclear. The CDR3 runs 13 residues. The germline V gene encodes CDR1 KGHSH and CDR2 LQKENI. Trimming cost V 1 base and J 2 bases, with 4 bases left between them. CDR3 protein: CASSPQNTDTQYF. The DNA of the CDR3 is TGTGCCAGCTCACCACAAAACACAGATACGCAGTATTTT.

The table lists this clone with many counts. This chain connects TRBV18 to TRBJ1-1; D not resolved. CDR3 length: 13 residues. Germline values: CDR1 KGHSH, CDR2 LQKENI. V was clipped by 3 bases and J by 6 bases, with 11 bases between them. CDR3 in DNA: TGTGCCAGCTCACCTCCGGGGTCAGCTGAAGCTTTCTTT. It translates to CASSPPGSAEAFF.